The 21 T cell receptor beta chains given below trace back to one sample, sequenced in a study of neurological immune-mediated disorders. TCRdb redid the calling of the 5' RACE reads with MiXCR, one entry per CDR3 protein. The sample consists of 24,000 or so distinct CDR3 sequences, less than 2.5% of them appearing once. Sequenced: PBMCs. Receptors originate from a woman aged 50 to 60 with multiple sclerosis.

This clonotype was observed at least ten times. CDR3 amino acids: CASSQEEGTNTEAFF. The DNA for the CDR3 is TGTGCCAGCAGCCAAGAGGAGGGGACGAACACTGAAGCTTTCTTT. This chain links TRBV4-2 with TRBJ1-1; TRBD1 might be the D (5 bases). Trimming removed 0 bases at V and 1 base at J, with 9 bases between. CDR1 is LGHNA, CDR2 YNFKEQ, per germline. The CDR3 consists of 15 residues.

This clonotype was seen many times. The rearrangement uses TRBV7-9 and TRBJ2-7; no clear D. CDR3 size: 11 residues. The V gene lost 5 bases and the J gene lost 3 bases, with 5 bases spanning the gap. Per germline, CDR1 SEHNR and CDR2 FQNEAQ (reference sequence). The CDR3, as DNA: TGTGCCAGCAGCACCAACTACGAGCAGTACTTC. Encoded protein: CASSTNYEQYF.

This clonotype has at least ten counts. The rearrangement uses TRBV20-1 and TRBJ2-7, with 13 positions matching TRBD2. Germline V lookup: CDR1 DFQATT, CDR2 SNEGSKA (reference sequence). V shed 5 bases and J 7 bases; nucleotides not matched to a gene: 8. The CDR3 spans 14 residues. The CDR3 nucleotides read TGCAGTGCTTTCGGACTAGCGGGAGATCATGAGCAGTACTTC. It specifies CSAFGLAGDHEQYF.

This clonotype was found many times. The J gene is TRBJ1-1, the V gene TRBV5-1; 9 nucleotides line up with TRBD1. With V trimmed by 3 bases and J by 2 bases, 5 bases remained unmatched. The CDR3 extends over 15 amino acids. Per the germline V gene, CDR1 is SGHRS and CDR2 is YFSETQ. Written as DNA, the CDR3 is TGCGCCAGCAGCTGGAACAGGGGGCAAAACACTGAAGCTTTCTTT. Its protein product is CASSWNRGQNTEAFF.

Points on this clonotype: A much larger clonotype is one base distant, so this may be a read error. The chain is built from TRBV7-9 and TRBJ1-2; the D is unclear. V was pared by 6 bases and J by 8 bases, with 10 bases between. The CDR3 length is 11 residues. In germline, CDR1 is SEHNR, CDR2 FQNEAQ (reference sequence). The CDR3 loop is CASRPSSGYTF. As DNA, the CDR3 is TGTGCCAGCAGACCTTCATCCGGCTACACCTTC.

This clonotype was found many times. The V gene is TRBV10-3, the J gene TRBJ2-3, with a weak D call TRBD1 (5 bases). Germline-derived CDR1 and CDR2 are ENHRY and SYGVKD. V dropped 3 bases and J dropped 1 base, with 11 bases sitting between them. The CDR3 sequence is 15 residues long. The chain's CDR3 is CAISDRARGTDTQYF. DNA for the CDR3: TGTGCCATCAGTGACAGGGCCCGAGGCACAGATACGCAGTATTTT.

This clonotype was detected ten times or more. This chain links TRBV10-3 with TRBJ2-7; D ambiguous. The CDR3 runs to 11 residues. V shed 4 bases and J shed 3 bases, with 4 bases lying between them. CDR1 and CDR2 (germline): ENHRY, SYGVKD. The CDR3 loop is CAISGNYEQYF. For the CDR3, the DNA is TGTGCCATCAGTGGCAACTACGAGCAGTACTTC.

At least ten counts were recorded for this clonotype. DNA for the CDR3: TGCAGCATAAACGGAGATAGCGGGAGGGCCCCAGATACGCAGTATTTT. As protein: CSINGDSGRAPDTQYF. The chain employs TRBV20-1 and TRBJ2-3, with 11 bases identical to TRBD2. CDR1 DFQATT and CDR2 SNEGSKA come from the germline V gene (reference sequence). CDR3 length: 16 residues.

This clonotype was counted at least ten times. This chain connects TRBV27 to TRBJ2-5; 8 nucleotides align to TRBD2. This CDR3 has 14 amino acids. Germline CDR1 MNHEY, CDR2 SMNVEV (reference sequence). The V segment lost 6 bases and the J segment 2 bases; nucleotides outside the gene matches: 5. CDR3 sequence (DNA): TGTGCCAGCAGGATAGCGGGGCAACAAGAGACCCAGTACTTC. It yields the protein CASRIAGQQETQYF.

This clonotype occurred many times. The rearrangement links TRBV29-1 to TRBJ2-1; no clear D. Germline V CDR1 and CDR2: SQVTM, ANQGSEA. The CDR3 covers 13 residues. Trimming left V 4 bases short and J 5 bases short, with 12 bases between. CDR3 sequence: CSVGGRLDNEQFF. The CDR3 nucleotides read TGCAGCGTTGGAGGCAGGTTGGACAATGAGCAGTTCTTC.

This clonotype was counted ten times or more. The rearrangement links TRBV5-1 to TRBJ2-1; D call uncertain. The CDR3 sequence is 12 residues long. Germline CDR1 reads SGHRS; CDR2 reads YFSETQ. Trimming stripped 0 bases from V and 8 bases from J, with 6 bases between. The CDR3 DNA reads as TGCGCCAGCAGCTTGGTCCCCGATGAGCAGTTCTTC. Translation gives CASSLVPDEQFF.

This clonotype was counted a few times. The chain is built from TRBV7-6 and TRBJ1-5, with 9 bases aligning to TRBD1. CDR3 length: 14 amino acids. Germline trimming cut 5 bases from V and 6 bases from J; bases unmatched to any gene: 5. Looked up from germline, CDR1 is SGHVS and CDR2 is FNYEAQ. CDR3 coding DNA: TGTGCCAGCAGCCTGGGACAGGGCGGTCAGCCCCAGCATTTT. It yields the protein CASSLGQGGQPQHF. The whole variable domain, remainder taken from reference TRBV7-6 and TRBJ1-5, is GAGVSQSPRYKVTKRGQDVALRCDPISGHVSLYWYRQALGQGPEFLTYFNYEAQQDKSGLPNDRFSAERPEGSISTLTIQRTEQRDSAMYRCASSLGQGGQPQHFGDGTRLSIL.

This clonotype has a count of ten or more. The chain's CDR3 is CASSLVSGAGSNEQFF. CDR3 coding DNA: TGCGCCAGCAGCTTGGTGTCGGGGGCAGGGTCCAATGAGCAGTTCTTC. This chain connects TRBV5-1 to TRBJ2-1; tentatively, D is TRBD1 or TRBD2 (6 bases each). Germline V gene data show CDR1 as SGHRS and CDR2 as YFSETQ. The CDR3 consists of 16 residues. Trimming took off 0 bases at V and 6 bases at J, with 16 bases between the two ends.

This clonotype ranks as medium-sized (0.01 to 0.1%). V gene TRBV12-3 or TRBV12-4 combines with J gene TRBJ2-3, with D tentatively TRBD2 (5 bases). Trimming took off 3 bases at V and 7 bases at J, with 11 bases between the two ends. The CDR3 runs 13 residues. This chain's CDR3 is CASSLAPGNTQYF. The CDR3 nucleotides are TGTGCCAGCAGTTTGGCCCCCGGGAATACGCAGTATTTT.

There are many counts of this clonotype. The genes are TRBV20-1 and TRBJ1-5, with D tentatively TRBD1 (6 bases). There are 12 residues in the CDR3. Trimming stripped 6 bases from V and 7 bases from J, with 13 bases between. Germline lookup yields CDR1 DFQATT and CDR2 SNEGSKA (reference sequence). CDR3 nucleotides: TGCAGTGCAAGGGACATCGGCCAGCCCCAGCATTTT. The encoded protein is CSARDIGQPQHF.

This clonotype was picked up many times. The chain uses TRBV6-5 and TRBJ1-5; 7 bases map to TRBD1. CDR1 is MNHEY, CDR2 SVGAGI, per germline. J lost 0 bases, V lost 8 bases, and 1 base had no gene match. The CDR3 has 13 residues. CDR3 region: CASGTDSNQPQHF. In DNA form, the CDR3 reads TGTGCCAGCGGGACAGATAGCAATCAGCCCCAGCATTTT.

Ten or more counts support this clonotype. The V and J genes are TRBV5-1 and TRBJ2-5, with 11 nucleotides matching TRBD2. Germline assignment: CDR1 SGHRS and CDR2 YFSETQ. The CDR3 is 15 amino acids. V gave up 0 bases and J gave up 4 bases; unmatched junction bases: 2. CDR3 amino acids: CASSLELAGGETQYF. CDR3 coding DNA: TGCGCCAGCAGCTTGGAGCTAGCGGGGGGAGAGACCCAGTACTTC.

Many counts were recorded for this clonotype. The V gene is TRBV4-2, the J gene TRBJ2-1; D ambiguous. Trimming took off 1 base at V and 3 bases at J, with 10 bases between the two ends. Per germline, CDR1 LGHNA and CDR2 YNFKEQ. This CDR3 has 15 residues. In nucleotides, the CDR3 is TGTGCCAGCAGCCAAGCGGAAAGGGACTACAATGAGCAGTTCTTC. It is translated as CASSQAERDYNEQFF.

In this sample, this clonotype turned up many times. The CDR3 protein is CASSLDGIGELFF. The CDR3, as DNA: TGTGCCAGCAGCTTAGATGGGATCGGGGAGCTGTTTTTT. This chain connects TRBV11-2 to TRBJ2-2, with unresolved D. The CDR3 consists of 13 residues. Germline CDR1 and CDR2: SGHAT and FQNNGV. The ends were cut back, 0 bases at V and 7 bases at J, with 6 bases in the middle.

This clonotype was seen at least ten times. V is TRBV20-1 and J is TRBJ1-1, with 7 positions matching TRBD1. The V segment lost 0 bases and the J segment 6 bases; nucleotides outside the gene matches: 10. The germline V gene has CDR1 DFQATT and CDR2 SNEGSKA (reference sequence). This CDR3 is built from 15 residues. DNA for the CDR3: TGCAGTGCTAGAGACCGACAGGGTACTGGGGCTGAAGCTTTCTTT. Protein product: CSARDRQGTGAEAFF.

Notes on this clonotype: The junction differs from germline at one of its ends, possibly a read error. This chain connects TRBV5-1 to TRBJ2-7, with D hard to call. Germline loops: CDR1 SGHRS, CDR2 YFSETQ. The CDR3 runs 13 residues. The CDR3 DNA reads TGCGCCAGCAGCCTAACAGCAGCCTACGAGCAATACTTC. This translates into CASSLTAAYEQYF. The whole variable domain, filled in from reference TRBV5-1 and TRBJ2-7, reads KAGVTQTPRYLIKTRGQQVTLSCSPISGHRSVSWYQQTPGQGLQFLFEYFSETQRNKGNFPGRFSGRQFSNSRSEMNVSTLELGDSALYLCASSLTAAYEQYFGPGTRLTVT.